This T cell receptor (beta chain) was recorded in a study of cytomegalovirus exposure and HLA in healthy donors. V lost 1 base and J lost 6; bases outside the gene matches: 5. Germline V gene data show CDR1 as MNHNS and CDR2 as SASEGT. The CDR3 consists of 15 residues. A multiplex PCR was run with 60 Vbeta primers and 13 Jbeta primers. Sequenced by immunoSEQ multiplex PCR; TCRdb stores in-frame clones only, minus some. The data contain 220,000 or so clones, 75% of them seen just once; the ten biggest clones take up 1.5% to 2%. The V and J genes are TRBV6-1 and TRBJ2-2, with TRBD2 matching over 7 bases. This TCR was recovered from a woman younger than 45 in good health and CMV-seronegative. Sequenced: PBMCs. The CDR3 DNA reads TGTGCCAGCAGTGAAGAGGGAGGGTTAGCCGGGGAGCTGTTTTTT. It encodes CASSEEGGLAGELFF.